The 16 T cell receptor beta chains below all came from one sample that was sequenced in a study of blood T cell repertoires in COVID-19. The method was immunoSEQ multiplex PCR; TCRdb's version includes in-frame clones alone and lacks a portion of them. The top ten hold 10% to 15% of the sample, which has 95,000 to 150,000 clones, about four fifths seen once. Sequenced input: peripheral blood. The origin of the receptors is a man between 60 and 75 years old with acute or convalescent COVID-19.

This clone has more than one count but fewer than ten. V and J are TRBV5-1 and TRBJ2-7; 7 bases agree with TRBD1. Germline lookup yields CDR1 SGHRS and CDR2 YFSETQ. The CDR3 totals 15 residues. V was pared by 5 bases and J by 0 bases, with 8 bases of the junction left unmatched. The DNA of the CDR3 is TGCGCCAGCAGACCTTCGACAGGGAGCTCCTACGAGCAGTACTTC. It encodes CASRPSTGSSYEQYF.

This sequence joins TRBV2 and TRBJ2-2, with D maybe TRBD2 (5 bases). Germline CDR1 reads SNHLY; CDR2 reads FYNNEI. V was cut by 4 bases and J by 4 bases, with 7 bases left in between. This CDR3 is built from 13 residues. CDR3 in DNA: TGTGCCAGCAGTGTGCGGGTCACCGGGGAGCTGTTTTTT. The encoded protein is CASSVRVTGELFF. Combining the CDR3 with reference TRBV2 and TRBJ2-2 gives the whole variable domain EPEVTQTPSHQVTQMGQEVILRCVPISNHLYFYWYRQILGQKVEFLVSFYNNEISEKSEIFDDQFSVERPDGSNFTLKIRSTKLEDSAMYFCASSVRVTGELFFGEGSRLTVL.

The chain is built from TRBV28 and TRBJ1-1; 8 positions match TRBD1. Trimming removed 6 bases from V and 0 bases from J; junction bases left unmatched: 9. In germline, CDR1 is MDHEN, CDR2 SYDVKM. This CDR3 has 16 residues. The CDR3 reads CASSPAGRGLNTEAFF. CDR3 DNA sequence: TGTGCCAGCAGCCCCGCCGGCAGGGGGCTGAACACTGAAGCTTTCTTT. Filled out from reference TRBV28 and TRBJ1-1, the complete variable domain reads DVKVTQSSRYLVKRTGEKVFLECVQDMDHENMFWYRQDPGLGLRLIYFSYDVKMKEKGDIPEGYSVSREKKERFSLILESASTNQTSMYLCASSPAGRGLNTEAFFGQGTRLTVV.

The sample holds a few counts of this clone. The V gene is TRBV3-1 (or the pseudogene TRBV3-2), the J gene TRBJ1-4; possibly TRBD1 for D (5 bases). Trimming pared 3 bases from V and 2 bases from J, leaving 13 bases between. This CDR3 is built from 16 residues. In germline, CDR1 is LGHDT, CDR2 YNNKEL (reference sequence). CDR3 nucleotide sequence: TGTGCCAGCAGCCAGAGGTTGGGGCAGACTAATGAAAAACTGTTTTTT. Protein product: CASSQRLGQTNEKLFF.

V usage is TRBV6-5 and J usage is TRBJ2-1; TRBD2 matches at 13 bases. The CDR3 is 15 residues long. Germline lookup yields CDR1 MNHEY and CDR2 SVGAGI. The V segment lost 5 bases and the J segment 6 bases; nucleotides outside the gene matches: 4. In DNA form, the CDR3 reads TGTGCCAGCAGTCGGACTAGCGGGAGCCCCAATGAGCAGTTCTTC. Amino acid sequence: CASSRTSGSPNEQFF.

The J gene is TRBJ1-2, the V gene TRBV28; perhaps TRBD1 as D (6 bases). CDR1 is MDHEN, CDR2 SYDVKM, per germline. The V end was cut by 5 bases, the J end by 3 bases, with 19 bases between. The length of the CDR3 is 16 residues. The CDR3 coding sequence is TGTGCCAGCAGTCAAGGGGGTACTGATATTGACTATGGCTACACCTTC. Translation gives CASSQGGTDIDYGYTF.

The chain employs TRBV21-1 and TRBJ2-1; the DNA was not used to check the table's D call, TRBD1. TRBV21-1 is a pseudogene locus. The CDR3 totals 19 residues. The CDR3 protein is CASSKAMHRDRGSYNEQFF. CDR3 coding DNA: TGTGCCAGCAGCAAAGCAATGCACCGGGACAGGGGTTCCTACAATGAGCAGTTCTTC.

CDR3 amino acids: CASSPRLAGDGEQFF. CDR3 coding DNA: TGCGCCAGCAGCCCCCGGCTAGCGGGAGACGGTGAGCAGTTCTTC. V and J are TRBV5-1 and TRBJ2-1; 10 bases are shared with TRBD2. Germline V CDR1 and CDR2: SGHRS, YFSETQ. CDR3 length equals 15 residues. V was pared by 4 bases and J by 9 bases, with 10 bases of the junction left unmatched. Supplemented by reference TRBV5-1 and TRBJ2-1, the full variable domain reads KAGVTQTPRYLIKTRGQQVTLSCSPISGHRSVSWYQQTPGQGLQFLFEYFSETQRNKGNFPGRFSGRQFSNSRSEMNVSTLELGDSALYLCASSPRLAGDGEQFFGPGTRLTVL.

The chain recombines TRBV24-1 with TRBJ2-1; 7 bases align to TRBD2. The CDR3 extends over 15 amino acids. V shed 9 bases and J 4 bases; nucleotides not matched to a gene: 11. Germline V gene lookup returns CDR1 KGHDR and CDR2 SFDVKD. CDR3 sequence: CATEGFGTTYNEQFF. The CDR3 DNA reads TGTGCCACCGAGGGATTTGGGACTACGTACAATGAGCAGTTCTTC.

V is TRBV5-6 and J is TRBJ1-2, with 8 bases fitting TRBD1. This CDR3 has 18 amino acids. Germline V gene sequence: CDR1 SGHDT, CDR2 YYEEEE. The V and J ends lost 4 bases and 2 bases, in that order; junction bases with no gene match: 16. CDR3 nucleotides: TGTGCCAGCAGCCTATACCGGGACAGGCGGTTTGTAAACTATGGCTACACCTTC. It yields the protein CASSLYRDRRFVNYGYTF.

The chain uses TRBV5-1 and TRBJ2-1, with 9 bases matching TRBD2. CDR3 size: 15 residues. CDR1 and CDR2 from the germline V gene are SGHRS and YFSETQ. V gave up 1 base and J gave up 8 bases; unmatched junction bases: 7. The DNA of the CDR3 is TGCGCCAGCAGCTTGATAGCGGGGGAGGGCGATGAGCAGTTCTTC. Translation: CASSLIAGEGDEQFF.

In DNA form, the CDR3 reads TGTGCCAGCTCACCCGTGCAGAACAGGGCAGGTTTTGGGGCCAACGTCCTGACTTTC. This encodes CASSPVQNRAGFGANVLTF. The genes are TRBV18 and TRBJ2-6, with D tentatively TRBD1 (6 bases). The V gene's germline CDR1 is KGHSH and CDR2 LQKENI. The CDR3 is 19 amino acids. Deletions cut 3 bases from V and 3 bases from J, with 21 bases between.

The J gene is TRBJ2-5, the V gene TRBV7-6; 12 positions agree with TRBD2. The CDR3 sequence is 16 residues long. V dropped 5 bases and J dropped 0; count of bases not matched to a gene: 4. The germline V gene has CDR1 SGHVS and CDR2 FNYEAQ. The CDR3 DNA follows: TGTGCCAGCAGCACCGGGACTAGCGGGTACCAAGAGACCCAGTACTTC. Protein: CASSTGTSGYQETQYF. The variable domain in full, completed from reference TRBV7-6 and TRBJ2-5, reads GAGVSQSPRYKVTKRGQDVALRCDPISGHVSLYWYRQALGQGPEFLTYFNYEAQQDKSGLPNDRFSAERPEGSISTLTIQRTEQRDSAMYRCASSTGTSGYQETQYFGPGTRLLVL.

V and J are TRBV7-6 and TRBJ2-1, with 7 bases that match TRBD2. V shed 8 bases and J 15 bases; nucleotides not matched to a gene: 10. Germline V gives CDR1 SGHVS, CDR2 FNYEAQ. CDR3 length: 11 amino acids. DNA for the CDR3: TGTGCCAGCTCCTGGACTAGAGCTCCGTTCTTC. It yields the protein CASSWTRAPFF.

The V and J genes are TRBV3-1 (or the pseudogene TRBV3-2) and TRBJ2-7; 9 nucleotides match TRBD1. Germline trimming cut 1 base from V and 4 bases from J; bases unmatched to any gene: 2. The CDR3 loop spans 14 amino acids. The V gene's germline CDR1 is LGHDT and CDR2 YNNKEL (reference sequence). The DNA of the CDR3 is TGTGCCAGCAGCCAAGGACAGGGGGTATACGAGCAGTACTTC. Encoded protein: CASSQGQGVYEQYF.

This sequence joins TRBV7-8 and TRBJ2-7; tentatively, D is TRBD2 (6 bases). The length of the CDR3 is 14 residues. Trimming removed 5 bases from V and 9 bases from J, with 20 bases in between. The germline V gene has CDR1 SGHVS and CDR2 FQNEAQ. The CDR3 region is CASSPYGGSQGQYF. The DNA of the CDR3 is TGTGCCAGCAGCCCCTACGGGGGTTCCCAGGGGCAGTACTTC.